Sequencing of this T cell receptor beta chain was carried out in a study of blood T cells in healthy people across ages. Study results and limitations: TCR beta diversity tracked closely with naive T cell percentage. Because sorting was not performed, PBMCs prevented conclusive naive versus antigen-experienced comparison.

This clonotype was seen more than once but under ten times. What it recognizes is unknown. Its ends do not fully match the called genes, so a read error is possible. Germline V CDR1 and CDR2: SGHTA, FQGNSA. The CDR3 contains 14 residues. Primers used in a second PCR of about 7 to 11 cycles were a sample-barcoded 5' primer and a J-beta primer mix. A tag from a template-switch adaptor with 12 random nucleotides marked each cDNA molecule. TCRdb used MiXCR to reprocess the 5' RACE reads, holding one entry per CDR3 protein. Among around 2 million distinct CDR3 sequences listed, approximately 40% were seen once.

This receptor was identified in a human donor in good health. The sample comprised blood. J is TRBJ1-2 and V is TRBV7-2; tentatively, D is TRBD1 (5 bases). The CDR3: CASTLRGFSGGYTF. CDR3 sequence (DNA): TGTGCCAGCACCTTACGGGGTTTTTCAGGGGGCTACACCTTC.